The 18 T cell receptor beta chains reported below all come from one sample, sequenced in a study of molecular identifiers for immune sequencing clone quantification. In TCRdb, the PCR reads were re-called with MiXCR into one record per CDR3 protein. Of 45,000 to 55,000 distinct CDR3 sequences in the sample, 35% to 40% were seen once. Sequencing was carried out using naive CD8+ T cells from blood, with Jurkat cell RNA spiked in. The subset denotes: FACS-sorted CD8+CD4-CCR7+CD45RA+ naive T cells. These receptors came from a human donor in good health. Some libraries in this study had Jurkat cell RNA spiked in.

This clonotype has a handful of counts. V is TRBV4-3 and J is TRBJ1-6; a weak D match, TRBD1 (6 bases). Germline V gene lookup returns CDR1 LGHNA and CDR2 YSLEER. This CDR3 comprises 17 residues. Trimming shortened V by 0 bases and J by 10 bases, and 19 bases separated the two germline ends. This chain's CDR3 is CASSQDLQGFEGSPLHF. Here the CDR3 DNA reads TGCGCCAGCAGCCAAGATCTTCAGGGGTTTGAGGGGTCACCCCTCCACTTT.

At least ten counts were recorded for this clonotype. The chain uses TRBV15 and TRBJ2-5; the D is unclear. V was shortened by 3 bases and J by 3 bases, with 2 bases between the two germline ends. The CDR3 totals 11 residues. Germline V CDR1 and CDR2: LNHNV, YYDKDF (reference sequence). This CDR3 reads CATSRKETQYF. The CDR3 DNA sequence: TGTGCCACCAGCAGGAAAGAGACCCAGTACTTC.

The chain joins TRBV4-3 to TRBJ1-4; D gene unclear. Trimming pared 4 bases from V and 2 bases from J, leaving 11 bases between. The CDR3 has 15 amino acids. Germline loops: CDR1 LGHNA, CDR2 YSLEER. CDR3 nucleotide sequence: TGCGCCAGCAGCCGAGGAGGGATGACTAATGAAAAACTGTTTTTT. Protein: CASSRGGMTNEKLFF.

The V call is TRBV5-6, the J call TRBJ1-1, with a possible D match to TRBD1 (6 bases). CDR1 is SGHDT, CDR2 YYEEEE, per germline. The CDR3 spans 12 residues. V lost 3 bases and J lost 7, with 10 bases in between. CDR3 sequence (DNA): TGTGCCAGCAGCTGGGGGACACTTGAAGCTTTCTTT. Translated, it gives CASSWGTLEAFF.

The chain combines TRBV28 with TRBJ1-4, with TRBD1 identical over 7 bases. Germline lookup yields CDR1 MDHEN and CDR2 SYDVKM. V lost 8 bases and J lost 7; bases outside the gene matches: 13. The CDR3 loop spans 15 amino acids. The CDR3 DNA reads TGTGCCAGCGCCCTGGGACAGACATCTGGTGAAAAACTGTTTTTT. Translating gives CASALGQTSGEKLFF.

In the case of this clonotype: A much larger clone lies one base from this, so it may be a read error. The chain couples TRBV29-1 to TRBJ2-1; 8 bases match TRBD1. CDR3 length: 16 residues. Per germline, CDR1 SQVTM and CDR2 ANQGSEA. DNA for the CDR3: TGCAGCGTTGAAATGGGTACAGGGGGAAGTTACAATGAGCAGTCCTTC. Amino acid sequence: CSVEMGTGGSYNEQSF.

This clonotype was seen a single time. This may be a read error, as it is one base from a much larger clone. The chain combines TRBV28 with TRBJ1-1; D ambiguous. CDR3 size: 13 residues. Trimming left V 4 bases short and J 3 bases short, with 9 bases between. Germline V lookup: CDR1 MDHEN, CDR2 SYDVKM. For the CDR3, the DNA is TGTGCCAGCAGTTACTCCCGGCACACTGAAGCTTTCTTT. Translating gives CASSYSRHTEAFF.

The rearrangement joins TRBV2 to TRBJ1-3; D gene uncertain. The CDR3 length is 13 residues. Between the trimmed V and J ends, which lost 7 bases and 4 bases, there was a span of 11 bases. The germline V gene has CDR1 SNHLY and CDR2 FYNNEI. As DNA, the CDR3 is TGTGCCAGCATGCCCGTCTACGGAAACACCATATATTTT. Its translation: CASMPVYGNTIYF.

The rearrangement links TRBV6-5 to TRBJ2-2, with TRBD1 matching over 12 bases. The junction had 13 bases not matched to a gene; V was cut back by 8 bases and J by 6 bases. The CDR3 extends over 17 amino acids. Per germline, CDR1 MNHEY and CDR2 SVGAGI. CDR3 sequence: CASGNSRDRGRAGELFF. For the CDR3, the DNA is TGTGCCAGCGGCAACTCCCGGGACAGGGGGCGTGCCGGGGAGCTGTTTTTT.

At least ten counts were recorded for this clonotype. This rearrangement joins TRBV28 to TRBJ1-1; D is uncertain. V was shortened by 2 bases and J by 11 bases, with 9 bases between the two germline ends. CDR1 MDHEN and CDR2 SYDVKM come from the germline V gene. CDR3 length: 11 amino acids. CDR3: CASSLPGMAFF. CDR3 in DNA: TGTGCCAGCAGTTTACCGGGGATGGCTTTCTTT.

Only a few counts were recorded for this clonotype. The V and J genes are TRBV28 and TRBJ2-6; tentative D call: TRBD2 (6 bases). Germline assignment: CDR1 MDHEN and CDR2 SYDVKM. The V and J ends lost 7 bases and 0 bases respectively, with 10 bases between them. This CDR3 is 15 amino acids long. This CDR3 is CASNGRNSGANVLTF. CDR3 in DNA: TGTGCCAGCAACGGGAGAAACTCTGGGGCCAACGTCCTGACTTTC.

This clonotype occurred many times. CDR3 DNA sequence: TGCAGCGGCGCGTACACCGGGGAGCTGTTTTTT. The encoded protein is CSGAYTGELFF. The rearrangement uses TRBV29-1 and TRBJ2-2; D is ambiguous. Germline V gives CDR1 SQVTM, CDR2 ANQGSEA. The CDR3 covers 11 residues. Trimming pared 7 bases from V and 3 bases from J, leaving 6 bases between.

This clonotype showed up many times. The chain links TRBV2 to TRBJ2-4; D perhaps matches TRBD2 (5 bases). This CDR3 is 15 amino acids long. V was pared by 0 bases and J by 8 bases, with 14 bases between. From germline, CDR1 is SNHLY and CDR2 FYNNEI. CDR3 residues: CASSEAGPARDIQYF. CDR3 coding DNA: TGTGCCAGCAGTGAAGCGGGCCCGGCGAGGGACATTCAGTACTTC. Filled out from reference TRBV2 and TRBJ2-4, the complete variable domain reads EPEVTQTPSHQVTQMGQEVILRCVPISNHLYFYWYRQILGQKVEFLVSFYNNEISEKSEIFDDQFSVERPDGSNFTLKIRSTKLEDSAMYFCASSEAGPARDIQYFGAGTRLSVL.

Regarding this clonotype: A much larger clone lies a single base off, so this may be a read error. The chain links TRBV28 to TRBJ2-3; D might be TRBD1 (5 bases). The V gene's germline CDR1 is MDHEN and CDR2 SYDVKM. This CDR3 is 13 amino acids long. CDR3 in DNA: TGTGCCAGCAGTTTACAGGACACCGATATGCAGTATTTT. This sequence encodes CASSLQDTDMQYF.

This clonotype has more than one count but fewer than ten. This chain uses TRBV5-4 with TRBJ2-7; tentatively, D is TRBD1 (5 bases). The CDR3 has 11 residues. Germline CDR1 reads SGHNT; CDR2 reads YYREEE (reference sequence). V lost 2 bases, J lost 6 bases, and 6 bases lay in between. The chain's CDR3 is CASSFGAEQYF. CDR3 nucleotides: TGTGCCAGCAGCTTTGGGGCCGAGCAGTACTTC. Combining the CDR3 with reference TRBV5-4 and TRBJ2-7 gives the whole variable domain ETGVTQSPTHLIKTRGQQVTLRCSSQSGHNTVSWYQQALGQGPQFIFQYYREEENGRGNFPPRFSGLQFPNYSSELNVNALELDDSALYLCASSFGAEQYFGPGTRLTVT.

The gene calls are TRBV7-6 and TRBJ2-2; 8 bases are a match to TRBD2. The V segment lost 5 bases and the J segment 7 bases; nucleotides outside the gene matches: 9. This CDR3 is 15 amino acids long. Germline V gene data show CDR1 as SGHVS and CDR2 as FNYEAQ. CDR3 region: CASSAGTSRFGELFF. The CDR3 region has the DNA TGTGCCAGCAGCGCCGGGACTAGTCGGTTCGGGGAGCTGTTTTTT.

As regards this clonotype: One junction end disagrees with the germline gene, perhaps due to a read error. This chain joins TRBV27 and TRBJ2-1, with D possibly matching TRBD1 (5 bases). The CDR3 spans 12 residues. Per the germline V gene, CDR1 is MNHEY and CDR2 is SMNVEV (reference sequence). The CDR3 DNA reads as TGTGCCAGCAGCACAGGCTCCAATGAGCAGGTCTTC. Amino acid sequence: CASSTGSNEQVF.

In regard to this clonotype: One junction end disagrees with the germline gene, perhaps due to a read error. The CDR3 DNA sequence: TGTGCCAGCAGCTTAACAGGGATGAAAACTGAAGCTTCCTTT. Amino acid sequence: CASSLTGMKTEASF. The chain joins TRBV7-8 to TRBJ1-1, with a weak D call TRBD1 (6 bases). CDR3 length: 14 amino acids. In germline, CDR1 is SGHVS, CDR2 FQNEAQ.